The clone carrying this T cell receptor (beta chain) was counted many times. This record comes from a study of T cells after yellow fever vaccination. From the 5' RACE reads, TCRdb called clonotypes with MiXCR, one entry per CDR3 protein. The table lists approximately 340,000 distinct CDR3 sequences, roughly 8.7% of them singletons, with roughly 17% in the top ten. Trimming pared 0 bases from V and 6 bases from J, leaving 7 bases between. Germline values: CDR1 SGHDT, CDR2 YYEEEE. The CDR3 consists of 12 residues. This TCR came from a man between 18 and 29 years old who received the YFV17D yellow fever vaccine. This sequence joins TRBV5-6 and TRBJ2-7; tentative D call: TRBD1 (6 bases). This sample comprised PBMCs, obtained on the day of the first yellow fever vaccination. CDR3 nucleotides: TGTGCCAGCAGCTTGGGAGGGGGCGAGCAGTACTTC. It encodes CASSLGGGEQYF.